These 29 T cell receptor beta chains were sequenced from one sample in a study of graft-versus-host responses after intestinal transplantation. What these receptors recognize is not known. The protocol was immunoSEQ multiplex PCR, while the TCRdb copy is restricted to in-frame clones and leaves out a portion. The sample lists around 100,000 clones; over 75% were seen once. Here the sequenced sample was unstimulated CD4+ T cells sorted from spleen or lymph node cells, taken before transplant. These receptors all come from a human donor who was the organ donor for an intestinal transplant.

This clone was detected once. Other nucleotide sequences from this sample produce the same CDR3. The V and J genes are TRBV7-9 and TRBJ2-2; D not resolved. V lost 1 base, J lost 0 bases, and 6 bases lay in between. Germline V gives CDR1 SEHNR, CDR2 FQNEAQ (reference sequence). This CDR3 is 15 amino acids long. The CDR3 coding sequence is TGTGCCAGCAGCTTAGGCACAGCGAACACCGGGGAGCTGTTTTTT. Translation gives CASSLGTANTGELFF.

The chain carries TRBV5-1 and TRBJ2-5, with D hard to call. Germline V gives CDR1 SGHRS, CDR2 YFSETQ. This CDR3 region has 13 residues. V lost 5 bases to trimming and J lost 1 base, with 9 bases between them. CDR3 DNA: TGCGCCAGCAGGAGAGTGGCCCAAGAGACCCAGTACTTC. Encoded protein: CASRRVAQETQYF.

The chain couples TRBV4-1 to TRBJ1-5; no definite D call. The germline V gene encodes CDR1 MGHRA and CDR2 YSYEKL. This CDR3 contains 14 residues. Trimming shortened V by 0 bases and J by 4 bases, and 7 bases separated the two germline ends. CDR3 bases: TGCGCCAGCAGCCAAGATGTCACTAATCAGCCCCAGCATTTT. This sequence encodes CASSQDVTNQPQHF.

The V and J genes are TRBV6-1 and TRBJ1-4; no definite D call. V was clipped by 0 bases and J by 6 bases, with 14 bases between them. The CDR3 is 16 amino acids. CDR1 and CDR2 (germline): MNHNS, SASEGT. In DNA, the CDR3 is TGTGCCAGCAGTGAAGCAATTGCCGAGCGTGATGAAAAACTGTTTTTT. Translated, it gives CASSEAIAERDEKLFF.

The DNA of the CDR3 is TGCGCCAGCAGCCTAACAGGGATGTATGGCTACACCTTC. Residues: CASSLTGMYGYTF. The rearrangement uses TRBV5-1 and TRBJ1-2, with D perhaps TRBD1 (6 bases). V was clipped by 4 bases and J by 5 bases, with 12 bases between them. Germline V gene data show CDR1 as SGHRS and CDR2 as YFSETQ. CDR3 length: 13 amino acids.

This chain links TRBV10-3 with TRBJ2-5; possibly TRBD1 or TRBD2 for D (7 bases each). Germline CDR1 is ENHRY and CDR2 is SYGVKD. There are 13 residues in the CDR3. The V gene lost 4 bases and the J gene lost 5 bases, with 11 bases spanning the gap. CDR3 sequence reads: CAISGQGGETQYF. The CDR3 DNA reads as TGTGCCATCAGTGGACAGGGAGGGGAGACCCAGTACTTC.

CDR3 protein: CASSLDQMNTEAFF. CDR3 bases: TGTGCCAGCAGCTTAGATCAGATGAACACTGAAGCTTTCTTT. V gene TRBV14 combines with J gene TRBJ1-1; the D is unclear. V was trimmed by 5 bases and J by 0 bases, leaving 10 bases between them. CDR1 and CDR2 from the germline V gene are SGHDN and FVKESK. This CDR3 has 14 amino acids. The variable domain in full, completed from reference TRBV14 and TRBJ1-1, reads EAGVTQFPSHSVIEKGQTVTLRCDPISGHDNLYWYRRVMGKEIKFLLHFVKESKQDESGMPNNRFLAERTGGTYSTLKVQPAELEDSGVYFCASSLDQMNTEAFFGQGTRLTVV.

CDR3 sequence: CASSMIGEIYQETQYF. The DNA for the CDR3 is TGTGCCAGTAGTATGATTGGCGAAATCTATCAAGAGACCCAGTACTTC. The V and J genes are TRBV19 and TRBJ2-5; no reliable D call. The V gene's germline CDR1 is LNHDA and CDR2 SQIVND (reference sequence). V shed 3 bases and J shed 2 bases, with 16 bases lying between them. The CDR3 sequence is 16 residues long.

The chain uses TRBV5-4 and TRBJ1-5; D gene uncertain. In germline, CDR1 is SGHNT, CDR2 YYREEE (reference sequence). Trimming removed 0 bases from V and 1 base from J, with 5 bases in between. This CDR3 is 14 amino acids long. The CDR3 nucleotides read TGTGCCAGCAGCTTGGACAGAAGCAATCAGCCCCAGCATTTT. It codes for CASSLDRSNQPQHF.

The J gene is TRBJ2-3, the V gene TRBV28; 7 bases agree with TRBD1. Trimming removed 3 bases from V and 3 bases from J; junction bases left unmatched: 21. Germline assignment: CDR1 MDHEN and CDR2 SYDVKM. The CDR3 runs 20 residues. The CDR3 nucleotides are TGTGCCAGCAGTTTCTCCCTTTCGACAGGGCGAATTCGTTCTACAGATACGCAGTATTTT. Protein sequence: CASSFSLSTGRIRSTDTQYF.

The V gene is TRBV6-5, the J gene TRBJ1-1; 11 positions agree with TRBD1. V shed 6 bases, J shed 6 bases, and the junction held 6 bases outside the gene matches. Germline CDR1 and CDR2: MNHEY and SVGAGI. The CDR3 length is 14 residues. The CDR3 nucleotides are TGTGCCAGCAGCGGCCGGACAGGGGGCTCTGAAGCTTTCTTT. It encodes CASSGRTGGSEAFF.

The chain has TRBV7-3 and TRBJ2-3; TRBD2 aligns across 8 bases. Germline V gene sequence: CDR1 SGHTA, CDR2 FQGTGA. Trimming removed 4 bases from V and 2 bases from J; junction bases left unmatched: 2. The CDR3 runs 14 residues. CDR3 residues: CASSSGLVTDTQYF. The CDR3 nucleotides are TGTGCCAGCAGCTCGGGACTAGTCACAGATACGCAGTATTTT.

This chain connects TRBV5-1 to TRBJ2-1; D gene unclear. With 0 bases removed from V and 7 bases from J, the gap between germline ends came to 5 bases. The V gene's germline CDR1 is SGHRS and CDR2 YFSETQ. This CDR3 is 12 amino acids long. The DNA of the CDR3 is TGCGCCAGCAGCTTGGCCATAAATGAGCAGTTCTTC. It specifies CASSLAINEQFF.

This clone was seen once. This chain links TRBV5-1 with TRBJ2-7; D gene unclear. The germline V gene encodes CDR1 SGHRS and CDR2 YFSETQ. The CDR3 contains 13 residues. Trimming pared 4 bases from V and 2 bases from J, leaving 10 bases between. CDR3 nucleotides: TGCGCCAGCAGCGCCGCCAGTCCCTACGAGCAGTACTTC. This sequence encodes CASSAASPYEQYF.

The CDR3 protein is CASSLEFSAGYTF. In DNA, the CDR3 is TGCGCCAGCAGCTTGGAGTTCAGCGCGGGCTACACCTTC. This chain connects TRBV5-1 to TRBJ1-2; D ambiguous. CDR1 and CDR2 from the germline V gene are SGHRS and YFSETQ. The CDR3 totals 13 residues. V was pared by 0 bases and J by 8 bases, with 11 bases between.

The chain couples TRBV2 to TRBJ2-5; weak D call: TRBD2 (5 bases). CDR3 length equals 14 residues. Looked up from germline, CDR1 is SNHLY and CDR2 is FYNNEI. The V end lost 8 bases, the J end lost 2 bases, and 15 bases lay between the germline ends. The CDR3 DNA reads as TGTGCCAGCGCTACTCCGGGGAGTCAAGAGACCCAGTACTTC. Amino acids: CASATPGSQETQYF.

V is TRBV6-1 and J is TRBJ2-7; D assignment may be TRBD1 or TRBD2 (5 bases each). The CDR3 extends over 15 amino acids. V was cut by 0 bases and J by 2 bases, with 11 bases left in between. Germline lookup yields CDR1 MNHNS and CDR2 SASEGT. CDR3 DNA sequence: TGTGCCAGCAGTGAAGCGCCAGGGAGCGCCTACGAGCAGTACTTC. Translation: CASSEAPGSAYEQYF.

This chain uses TRBV5-1 with TRBJ1-4; the match to TRBD1 covers 7 bases. The CDR3 consists of 16 residues. The ends lost 5 bases at V and 3 bases at J; junction bases unmatched: 10. The V gene's germline CDR1 is SGHRS and CDR2 YFSETQ. The CDR3 DNA follows: TGCGCCAGCAGTTCTACAACCGGGACAGCTAATGAAAAACTGTTTTTT. This translates into CASSSTTGTANEKLFF.

The V gene is TRBV9, the J gene TRBJ2-5; possible D gene TRBD2, 5 bases. CDR1 is SGDLS, CDR2 YYNGEE, per germline. The CDR3 contains 13 residues. The V and J ends lost 2 bases and 5 bases respectively, with 10 bases between them. The CDR3 sequence is CASSVFGEETQYF. As DNA, the CDR3 is TGTGCCAGCAGCGTTTTTGGGGAGGAGACCCAGTACTTC.

The chain recombines TRBV28 with TRBJ1-2; D unresolved. V was trimmed by 5 bases and J by 5 bases, leaving 21 bases between them. The CDR3 extends over 16 amino acids. Germline V lookup: CDR1 MDHEN, CDR2 SYDVKM. For the CDR3, the DNA is TGTGCCAGCAGTGTCCCGGGAACTCTATTTTCTTATGGCTACACCTTC. It is translated as CASSVPGTLFSYGYTF.

This clone was found once. V usage is TRBV10-3 and J usage is TRBJ1-6; D remains ambiguous. Germline V gene sequence: CDR1 ENHRY, CDR2 SYGVKD. V dropped 3 bases and J dropped 14 bases, with 11 bases sitting between them. The CDR3 runs 12 residues. Written as DNA, the CDR3 is TGTGCCATCAGTGAAATAGACGAAACCCTCCACTTT. The encoded protein is CAISEIDETLHF.

CDR3 bases: TGTGCCAGCAGAGGGGACAGGGCCTCTGGAAACACCATATATTTT. Translation: CASRGDRASGNTIYF. The chain recombines TRBV6-1 with TRBJ1-3; 9 bases align to TRBD1. V lost 6 bases, J lost 0 bases, and 3 bases stayed unmatched. Germline assignment: CDR1 MNHNS and CDR2 SASEGT. There are 15 residues in the CDR3.

This clone was seen once. V usage is TRBV19 and J usage is TRBJ2-7; 10 bases are a match to TRBD1. The V and J ends lost 3 bases and 0 bases, in that order; junction bases with no gene match: 5. In germline, CDR1 is LNHDA, CDR2 SQIVND (reference sequence). There are 16 residues in the CDR3. The CDR3 DNA reads TGTGCCAGTAGTATTTCTTGGGACAGGGGCTCCTACGAGCAGTACTTC. It yields the protein CASSISWDRGSYEQYF. The full variable domain, with the rest looked up from reference TRBV19 and TRBJ2-7, is DGGITQSPKYLFRKEGQNVTLSCEQNLNHDAMYWYRQDPGQGLRLIYYSQIVNDFQKGDIAEGYSVSREKKESFPLTVTSAQKNPTAFYLCASSISWDRGSYEQYFGPGTRLTVT.

The chain links TRBV4-1 to TRBJ1-6; weak D call: TRBD1 (5 bases). The CDR3 runs to 17 residues. With 8 bases removed from V and 7 bases from J, the gap between germline ends came to 24 bases. The germline V gene has CDR1 MGHRA and CDR2 YSYEKL. The CDR3 here is CASRTPAAGTGNSPLHF. The CDR3 bases are TGCGCCAGCCGAACCCCCGCAGCAGGGACGGGAAATTCACCCCTCCACTTT.

Of note for this clone: The sample contains more than one DNA sequence encoding this CDR3. The gene calls are TRBV5-6 and TRBJ2-5; unclear D gene. Germline-derived CDR1 and CDR2 are SGHDT and YYEEEE. V lost 0 bases and J 2 bases, leaving 5 bases between the germline ends. This CDR3 spans 13 amino acids. In DNA form, the CDR3 reads TGTGCCAGCAGCTTGGACCGTCAAGAGACCCAGTACTTC. This translates into CASSLDRQETQYF. Full variable domain (outside the CDR3, taken from reference TRBV5-6 and TRBJ2-5): DAGVTQSPTHLIKTRGQQVTLRCSPKSGHDTVSWYQQALGQGPQFIFQYYEEEERQRGNFPDRFSGHQFPNYSSELNVNALLLGDSALYLCASSLDRQETQYFGPGTRLLVL.

The chain is built from TRBV7-9 and TRBJ1-5; unclear D gene. There are 14 residues in the CDR3. Per the germline V gene, CDR1 is SEHNR and CDR2 is FQNEAQ (reference sequence). The V end was cut by 1 base, the J end by 4 bases, with 8 bases between. The DNA of the CDR3 is TGTGCCAGCAGCTTAGACCCGGGGAATCAGCCCCAGCATTTT. Residues: CASSLDPGNQPQHF.

The CDR3 bases are TGTGCCATCAGTGAAGGGCAGACTAGCACAGATACGCAGTATTTT. Translating it yields CAISEGQTSTDTQYF. The chain employs TRBV10-3 and TRBJ2-3; D gene ambiguous. V was trimmed by 3 bases and J by 0 bases, leaving 10 bases between them. The CDR3 runs to 15 residues. Germline-derived CDR1 and CDR2 are ENHRY and SYGVKD.

J is TRBJ1-2 and V is TRBV15, with D hard to call. Trimming stripped 0 bases from V and 0 bases from J, with 14 bases between. The CDR3 loop spans 17 amino acids. Looked up from germline, CDR1 is LNHNV and CDR2 is YYDKDF (reference sequence). The CDR3 DNA reads as TGTGCCACCAGCAGAGATCGTTCCCCACCTTCTAACTATGGCTACACCTTC. Protein: CATSRDRSPPSNYGYTF.

V is TRBV19 and J is TRBJ2-7; 7 positions agree with TRBD1. V lost 4 bases and J lost 3; bases outside the gene matches: 6. CDR3 length equals 14 residues. Looked up from germline, CDR1 is LNHDA and CDR2 is SQIVND (reference sequence). CDR3 protein: CASSRGGRNYEQYF. Here the CDR3 DNA reads TGTGCCAGTAGTAGAGGGGGCCGAAACTACGAGCAGTACTTC.